This T cell receptor beta chain was sequenced for a study of control samples from healthy donors and cancer patients. The germline V and J ends were trimmed by 0 bases and 5 bases, with 11 bases remaining between them. There are 15 residues in the CDR3. Looked up from germline, CDR1 is LGHNA and CDR2 is YNFKEQ. Profiled with immunoSEQ multiplex PCR; TCRdb holds only in-frame clones, not every one. In the table there are around 140,000 clones, nearly 90% of which are singletons. The specimen was PBMCs. This sequence joins TRBV4-2 and TRBJ2-1; D not certain. This TCR was sampled from a man aged 50 or older with head and neck cancer. For the CDR3, the DNA is TGTGCCAGCAGCCAAGACACCCGGCCCCACAATGAGCAGTTCTTC. As protein: CASSQDTRPHNEQFF.